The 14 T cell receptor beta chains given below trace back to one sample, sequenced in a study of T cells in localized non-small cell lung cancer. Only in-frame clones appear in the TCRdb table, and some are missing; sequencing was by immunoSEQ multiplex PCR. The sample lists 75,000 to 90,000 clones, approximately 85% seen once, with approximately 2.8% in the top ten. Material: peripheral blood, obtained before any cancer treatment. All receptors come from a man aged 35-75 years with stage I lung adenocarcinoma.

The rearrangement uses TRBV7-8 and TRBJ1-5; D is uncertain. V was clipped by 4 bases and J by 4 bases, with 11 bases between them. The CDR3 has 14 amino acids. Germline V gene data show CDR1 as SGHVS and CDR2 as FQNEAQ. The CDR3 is CASSSRVLNQPQHF. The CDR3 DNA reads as TGTGCCAGCAGCTCTAGGGTCTTGAATCAGCCCCAGCATTTT.

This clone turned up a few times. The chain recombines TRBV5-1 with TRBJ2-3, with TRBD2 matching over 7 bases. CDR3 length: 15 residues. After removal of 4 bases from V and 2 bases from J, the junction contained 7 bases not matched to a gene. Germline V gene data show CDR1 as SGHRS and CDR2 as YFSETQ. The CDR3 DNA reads TGCGCCAGCAGCCGGGGTACTAGCGCCACAGATACGCAGTATTTT. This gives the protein CASSRGTSATDTQYF.

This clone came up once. CDR3 residues: CASSPTIGQGNQPQHF. In DNA form, the CDR3 reads TGTGCCAGCAGCCCGACGATCGGGCAGGGCAATCAGCCCCAGCATTTT. The J gene is TRBJ1-5, the V gene TRBV7-2; no firm D call. The ends were cut back, 5 bases at V and 2 bases at J, with 16 bases in the middle. Germline V lookup: CDR1 SGHTA, CDR2 FQGNSA. The CDR3 is 16 amino acids.

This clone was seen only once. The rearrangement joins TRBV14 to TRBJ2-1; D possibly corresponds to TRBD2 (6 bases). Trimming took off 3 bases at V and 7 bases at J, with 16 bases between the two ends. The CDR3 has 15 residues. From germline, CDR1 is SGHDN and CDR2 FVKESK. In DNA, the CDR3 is TGTGCCAGCAGCCACCTCGGGGCGGGAACTAATGAGCAGTTCTTC. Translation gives CASSHLGAGTNEQFF.

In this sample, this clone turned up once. This CDR3 reads CASRGAIAKNIQYF. In DNA form, the CDR3 reads TGTGCCAGCAGGGGCGCGATAGCCAAAAACATTCAGTACTTC. V gene TRBV6-5 combines with J gene TRBJ2-4; D remains ambiguous. Trimming removed 6 bases at V and 0 bases at J, with 9 bases between. The germline gives CDR1 MNHEY, CDR2 SVGAGI. CDR3 length: 14 residues.

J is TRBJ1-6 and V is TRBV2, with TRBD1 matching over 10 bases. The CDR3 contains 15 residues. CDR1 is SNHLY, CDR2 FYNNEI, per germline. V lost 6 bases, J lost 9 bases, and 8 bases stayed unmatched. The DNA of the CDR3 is TGTGCCAGCAGAGTTGGACAGGGGGTGACTTCACCCCTCCACTTT. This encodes CASRVGQGVTSPLHF.

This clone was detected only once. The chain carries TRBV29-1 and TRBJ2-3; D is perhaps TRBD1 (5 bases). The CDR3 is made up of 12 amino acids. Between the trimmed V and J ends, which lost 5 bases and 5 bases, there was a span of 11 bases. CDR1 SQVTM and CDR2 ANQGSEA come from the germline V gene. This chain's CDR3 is CSVQGVGDTQYF. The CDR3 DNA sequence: TGCAGCGTTCAAGGGGTGGGAGATACGCAGTATTTT.

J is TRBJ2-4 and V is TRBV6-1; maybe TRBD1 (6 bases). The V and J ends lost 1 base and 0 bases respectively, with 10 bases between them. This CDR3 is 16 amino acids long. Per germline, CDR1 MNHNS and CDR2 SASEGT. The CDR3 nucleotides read TGTGCCAGCAGTGAAGGGTGGACAGTAGCCAAAAACATTCAGTACTTC. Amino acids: CASSEGWTVAKNIQYF.

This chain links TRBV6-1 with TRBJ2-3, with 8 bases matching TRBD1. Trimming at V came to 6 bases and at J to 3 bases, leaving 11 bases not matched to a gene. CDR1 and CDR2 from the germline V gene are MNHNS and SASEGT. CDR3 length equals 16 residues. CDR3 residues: CASRERQGISTDTQYF. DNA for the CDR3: TGTGCCAGCAGGGAAAGACAGGGGATATCAACAGATACGCAGTATTTT.

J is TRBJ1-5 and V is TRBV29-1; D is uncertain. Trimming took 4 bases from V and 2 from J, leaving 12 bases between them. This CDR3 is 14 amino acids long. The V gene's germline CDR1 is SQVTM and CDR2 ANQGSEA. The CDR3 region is CSVGGGSGNQPQHF. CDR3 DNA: TGCAGCGTTGGCGGAGGGTCGGGCAATCAGCCCCAGCATTTT.

CDR3 sequence: CASSMRSENTEAFF. The DNA for the CDR3 is TGTGCCAGTAGTATGAGGAGCGAGAACACTGAAGCTTTCTTT. This chain joins TRBV19 and TRBJ1-1; D gene ambiguous. Trimming shortened V by 3 bases and J by 1 base, and 9 bases separated the two germline ends. In germline, CDR1 is LNHDA, CDR2 SQIVND (reference sequence). This CDR3 contains 14 residues.

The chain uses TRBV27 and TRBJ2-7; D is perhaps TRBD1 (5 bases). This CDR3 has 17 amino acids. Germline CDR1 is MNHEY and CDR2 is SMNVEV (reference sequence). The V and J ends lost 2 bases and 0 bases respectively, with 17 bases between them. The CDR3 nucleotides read TGTGCCAGCAGTTTACGTCAAAGGGGCAGCGACTCCTACGAGCAGTACTTC. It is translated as CASSLRQRGSDSYEQYF.

The CDR3 coding sequence is TGTGCCAGCAGCACAGCCCTCCTCATATACGAGCAGTACTTC. This translates into CASSTALLIYEQYF. The chain links TRBV7-2 to TRBJ2-7; D gene ambiguous. The germline V and J ends were trimmed by 5 bases and 4 bases, with 15 bases remaining between them. Germline V gene lookup returns CDR1 SGHTA and CDR2 FQGNSA. The CDR3 spans 14 residues.

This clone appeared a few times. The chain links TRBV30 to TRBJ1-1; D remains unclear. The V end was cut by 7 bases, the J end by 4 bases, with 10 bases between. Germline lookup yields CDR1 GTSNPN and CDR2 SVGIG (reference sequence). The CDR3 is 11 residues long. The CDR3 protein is CASSRGTEAFF. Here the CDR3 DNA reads TGTGCCTCCTCAAGAGGCACTGAAGCTTTCTTT.